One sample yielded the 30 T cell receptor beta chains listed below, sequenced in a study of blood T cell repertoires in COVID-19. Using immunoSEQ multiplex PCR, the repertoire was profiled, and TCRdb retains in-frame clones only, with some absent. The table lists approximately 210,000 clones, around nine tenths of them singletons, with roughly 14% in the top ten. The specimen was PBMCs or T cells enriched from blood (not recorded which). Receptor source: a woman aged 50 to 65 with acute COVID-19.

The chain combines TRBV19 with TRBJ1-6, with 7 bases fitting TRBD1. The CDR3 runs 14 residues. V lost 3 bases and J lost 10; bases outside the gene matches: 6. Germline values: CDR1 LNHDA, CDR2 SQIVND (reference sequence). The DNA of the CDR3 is TGTGCCAGTAGTATCGACAGGGTGAGGTCACCCCTCCACTTT. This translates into CASSIDRVRSPLHF. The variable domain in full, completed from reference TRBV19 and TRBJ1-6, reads DGGITQSPKYLFRKEGQNVTLSCEQNLNHDAMYWYRQDPGQGLRLIYYSQIVNDFQKGDIAEGYSVSREKKESFPLTVTSAQKNPTAFYLCASSIDRVRSPLHFGNGTRLTVT.

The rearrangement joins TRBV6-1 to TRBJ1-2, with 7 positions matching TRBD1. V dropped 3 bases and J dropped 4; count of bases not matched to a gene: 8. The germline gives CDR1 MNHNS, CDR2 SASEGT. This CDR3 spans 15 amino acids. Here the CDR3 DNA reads TGTGCCAGCAGTGATTTGGTGTCAGGGGGCTATGGCTACACCTTC. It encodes CASSDLVSGGYGYTF.

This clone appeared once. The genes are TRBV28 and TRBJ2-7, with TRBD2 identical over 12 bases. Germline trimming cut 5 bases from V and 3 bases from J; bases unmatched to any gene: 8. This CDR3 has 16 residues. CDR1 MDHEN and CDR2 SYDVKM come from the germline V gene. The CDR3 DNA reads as TGTGCCAGCAGTATACTGACTAGCGGGGGTTTCTACGAGCAGTACTTC. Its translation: CASSILTSGGFYEQYF.

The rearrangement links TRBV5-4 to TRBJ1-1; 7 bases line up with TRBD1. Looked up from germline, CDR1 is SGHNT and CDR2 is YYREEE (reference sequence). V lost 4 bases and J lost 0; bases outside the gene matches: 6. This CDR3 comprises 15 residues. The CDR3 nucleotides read TGTGCCAGCAGCCTGGGACAGCAATTGAACACTGAAGCTTTCTTT. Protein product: CASSLGQQLNTEAFF.

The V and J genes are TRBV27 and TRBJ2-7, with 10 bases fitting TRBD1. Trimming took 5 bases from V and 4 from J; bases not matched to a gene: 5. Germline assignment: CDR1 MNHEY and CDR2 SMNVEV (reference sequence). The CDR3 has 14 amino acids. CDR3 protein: CASSNRDRGYEQYF. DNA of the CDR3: TGTGCCAGCAGTAACCGGGACAGGGGTTACGAGCAGTACTTC.

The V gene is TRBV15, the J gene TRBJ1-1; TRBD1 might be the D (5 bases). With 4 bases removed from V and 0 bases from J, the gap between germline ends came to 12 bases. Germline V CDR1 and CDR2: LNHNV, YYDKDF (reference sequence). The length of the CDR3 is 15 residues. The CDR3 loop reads CATSKGTIMNTEAFF. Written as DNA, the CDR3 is TGTGCCACCAGCAAGGGGACTATTATGAACACTGAAGCTTTCTTT.

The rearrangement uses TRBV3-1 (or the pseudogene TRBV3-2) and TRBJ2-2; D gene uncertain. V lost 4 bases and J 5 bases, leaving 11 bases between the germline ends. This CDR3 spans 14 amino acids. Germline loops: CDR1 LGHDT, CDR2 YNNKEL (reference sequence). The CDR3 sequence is CASSLLLETGELFF. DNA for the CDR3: TGTGCCAGCAGCCTTCTTCTTGAGACCGGGGAGCTGTTTTTT.

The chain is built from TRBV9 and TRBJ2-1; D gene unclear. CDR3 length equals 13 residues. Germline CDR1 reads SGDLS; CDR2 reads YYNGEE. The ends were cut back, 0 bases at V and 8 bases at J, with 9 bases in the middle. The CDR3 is CASSVGTVDEQFF. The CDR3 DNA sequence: TGTGCCAGCAGCGTAGGTACTGTTGATGAGCAGTTCTTC.

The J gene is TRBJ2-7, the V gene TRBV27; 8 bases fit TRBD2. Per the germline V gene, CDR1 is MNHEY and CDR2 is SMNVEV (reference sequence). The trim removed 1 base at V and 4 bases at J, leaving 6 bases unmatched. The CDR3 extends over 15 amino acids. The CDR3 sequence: CASSLFGSGNYEQYF. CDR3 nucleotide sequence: TGTGCCAGCAGTTTATTTGGTAGCGGGAATTACGAGCAGTACTTC.

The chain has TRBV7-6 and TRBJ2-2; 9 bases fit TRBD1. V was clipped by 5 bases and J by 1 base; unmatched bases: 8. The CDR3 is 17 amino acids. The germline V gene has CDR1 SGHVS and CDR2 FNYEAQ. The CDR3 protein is CASSRRQGGLNTGELFF. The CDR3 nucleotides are TGTGCCAGCAGCCGAAGACAGGGGGGTTTGAACACCGGGGAGCTGTTTTTT.

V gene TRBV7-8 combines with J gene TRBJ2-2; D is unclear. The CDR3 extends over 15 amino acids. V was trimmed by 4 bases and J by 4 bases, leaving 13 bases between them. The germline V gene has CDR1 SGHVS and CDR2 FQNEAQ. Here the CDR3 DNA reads TGTGCCAGCAGCTGGCGAGGTTCTGGCACCGGGGAGCTGTTTTTT. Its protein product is CASSWRGSGTGELFF.

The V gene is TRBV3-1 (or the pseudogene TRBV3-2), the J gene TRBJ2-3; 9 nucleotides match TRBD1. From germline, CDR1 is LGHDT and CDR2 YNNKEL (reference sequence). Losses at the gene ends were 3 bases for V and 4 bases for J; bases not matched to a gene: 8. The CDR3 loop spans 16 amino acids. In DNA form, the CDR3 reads TGTGCCAGCAGCCAGGACAGGGGCTGGGTTGCAGATACGCAGTATTTT. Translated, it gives CASSQDRGWVADTQYF.

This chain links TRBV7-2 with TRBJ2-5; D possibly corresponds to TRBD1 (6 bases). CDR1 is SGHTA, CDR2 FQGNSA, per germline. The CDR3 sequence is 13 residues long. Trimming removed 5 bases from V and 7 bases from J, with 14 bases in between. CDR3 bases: TGTGCCAGCAGCATGATGACACAGGGGACCCAGTACTTC. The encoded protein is CASSMMTQGTQYF.

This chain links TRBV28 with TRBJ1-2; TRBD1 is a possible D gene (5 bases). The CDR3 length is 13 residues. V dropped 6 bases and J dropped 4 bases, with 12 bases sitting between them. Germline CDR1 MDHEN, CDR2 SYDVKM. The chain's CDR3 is CASSPNGAYGYTF. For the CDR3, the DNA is TGTGCCAGCAGCCCGAATGGGGCCTATGGCTACACCTTC.

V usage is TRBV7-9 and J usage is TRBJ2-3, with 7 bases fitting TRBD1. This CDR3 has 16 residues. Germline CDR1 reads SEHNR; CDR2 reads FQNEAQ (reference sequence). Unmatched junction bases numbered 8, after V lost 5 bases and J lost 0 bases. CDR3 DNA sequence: TGTGCCAGCAGCACGTGGACAGGCCTTAGCACAGATACGCAGTATTTT. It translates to CASSTWTGLSTDTQYF.

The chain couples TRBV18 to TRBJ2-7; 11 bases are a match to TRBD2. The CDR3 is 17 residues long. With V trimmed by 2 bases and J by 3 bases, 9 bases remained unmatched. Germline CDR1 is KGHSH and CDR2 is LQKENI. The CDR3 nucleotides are TGTGCCAGCTCACCAACTTTTAGCGGGAGGGCCGTCTACGAGCAGTACTTC. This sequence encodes CASSPTFSGRAVYEQYF. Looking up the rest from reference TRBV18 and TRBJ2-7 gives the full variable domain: NAGVMQNPRHLVRRRGQEARLRCSPMKGHSHVYWYRQLPEEGLKFMVYLQKENIIDESGMPKERFSAEFPKEGPSILRIQQVVRGDSAAYFCASSPTFSGRAVYEQYFGPGTRLTVT.

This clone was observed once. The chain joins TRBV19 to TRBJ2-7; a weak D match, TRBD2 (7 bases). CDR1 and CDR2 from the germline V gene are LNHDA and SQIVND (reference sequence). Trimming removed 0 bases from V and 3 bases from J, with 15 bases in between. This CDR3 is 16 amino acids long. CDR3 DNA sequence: TGTGCCAGTAGTATAGATAGGGGGGGACATCTCTACGAGCAGTACTTC. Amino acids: CASSIDRGGHLYEQYF. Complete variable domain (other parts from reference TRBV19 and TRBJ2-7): DGGITQSPKYLFRKEGQNVTLSCEQNLNHDAMYWYRQDPGQGLRLIYYSQIVNDFQKGDIAEGYSVSREKKESFPLTVTSAQKNPTAFYLCASSIDRGGHLYEQYFGPGTRLTVT.

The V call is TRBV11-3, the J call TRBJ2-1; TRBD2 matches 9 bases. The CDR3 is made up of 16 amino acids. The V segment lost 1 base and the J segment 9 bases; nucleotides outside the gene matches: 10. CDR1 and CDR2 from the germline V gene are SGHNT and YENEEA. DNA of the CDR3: TGTGCCAGCAGCTTAGTTGGGCGGGAGGGCCTCGCTGAGCAGTTCTTC. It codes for CASSLVGREGLAEQFF.

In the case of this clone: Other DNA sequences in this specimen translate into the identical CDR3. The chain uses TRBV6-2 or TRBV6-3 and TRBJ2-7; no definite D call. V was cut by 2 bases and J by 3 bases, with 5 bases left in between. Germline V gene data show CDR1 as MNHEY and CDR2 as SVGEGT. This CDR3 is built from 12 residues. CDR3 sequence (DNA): TGTGCCAGCAGTTACCCGAGCTACGAGCAGTACTTC. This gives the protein CASSYPSYEQYF.

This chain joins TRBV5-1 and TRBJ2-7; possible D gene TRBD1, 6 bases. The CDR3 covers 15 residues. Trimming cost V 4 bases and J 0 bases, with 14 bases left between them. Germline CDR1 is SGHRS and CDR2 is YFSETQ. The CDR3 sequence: CASSTFRDISYEQYF. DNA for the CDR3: TGCGCCAGCAGCACGTTCCGGGACATCTCCTACGAGCAGTACTTC.

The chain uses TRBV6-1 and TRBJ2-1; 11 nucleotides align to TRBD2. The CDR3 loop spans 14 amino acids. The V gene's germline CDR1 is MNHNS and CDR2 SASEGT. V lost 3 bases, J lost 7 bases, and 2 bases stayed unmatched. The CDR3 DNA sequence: TGTGCCAGCAGTGACGCTAGCGGGAGGAATGAGCAGTTCTTC. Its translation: CASSDASGRNEQFF.

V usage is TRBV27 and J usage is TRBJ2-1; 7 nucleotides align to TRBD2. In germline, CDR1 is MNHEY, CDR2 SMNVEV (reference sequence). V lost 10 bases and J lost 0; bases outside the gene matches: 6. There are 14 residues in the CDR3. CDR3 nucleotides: TGTGCCAACTCGGGCGGGAGCTCCTACAATGAGCAGTTCTTC. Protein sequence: CANSGGSSYNEQFF.

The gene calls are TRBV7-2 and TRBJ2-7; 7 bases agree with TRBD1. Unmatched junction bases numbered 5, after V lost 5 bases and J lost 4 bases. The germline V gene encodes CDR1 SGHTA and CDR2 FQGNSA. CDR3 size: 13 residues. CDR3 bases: TGTGCCAGCAGCCGCACGACAGGGTACGAGCAGTACTTC. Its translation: CASSRTTGYEQYF.

CDR3 DNA: TGTGCCAGCAGCCGCCGGCGGACAGTTAGCACAGATACGCAGTATTTT. Amino acids: CASSRRRTVSTDTQYF. This chain uses TRBV7-8 with TRBJ2-3; the D gene is possibly TRBD1 (6 bases). CDR3 length: 16 amino acids. Germline CDR1 SGHVS, CDR2 FQNEAQ. With 5 bases removed from V and 0 bases from J, the gap between germline ends came to 15 bases.

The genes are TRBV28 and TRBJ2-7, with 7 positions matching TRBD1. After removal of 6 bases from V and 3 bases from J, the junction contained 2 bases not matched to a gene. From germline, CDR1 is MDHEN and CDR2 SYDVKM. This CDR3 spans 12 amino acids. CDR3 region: CASRTGHYEQYF. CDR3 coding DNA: TGTGCCAGCAGGACAGGGCACTACGAGCAGTACTTC.

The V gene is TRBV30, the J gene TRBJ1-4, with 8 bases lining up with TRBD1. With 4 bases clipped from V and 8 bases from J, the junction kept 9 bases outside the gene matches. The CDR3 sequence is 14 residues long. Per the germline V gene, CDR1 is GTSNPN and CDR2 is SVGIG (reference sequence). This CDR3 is CAWTPTGVWEKLFF. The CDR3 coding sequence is TGTGCCTGGACCCCGACAGGGGTTTGGGAAAAACTGTTTTTT.

The chain's CDR3 is CASSLQGSDQPQHF. DNA for the CDR3: TGTGCCAGCAGCTTACAGGGTTCGGATCAGCCCCAGCATTTT. This chain joins TRBV7-9 and TRBJ1-5, with D tentatively TRBD1 (5 bases). Per germline, CDR1 SEHNR and CDR2 FQNEAQ (reference sequence). The V and J ends lost 2 bases and 5 bases respectively, with 10 bases between them. The CDR3 has 14 residues. The full variable domain, in which reference TRBV7-9 and TRBJ1-5 provide the parts outside the CDR3, is DTGVSQNPRHKITKRGQNVTFRCDPISEHNRLYWYRQTLGQGPEFLTYFQNEAQLEKSRLLSDRFSAERPKGSFSTLEIQRTEQGDSAMYLCASSLQGSDQPQHFGDGTRLSIL.

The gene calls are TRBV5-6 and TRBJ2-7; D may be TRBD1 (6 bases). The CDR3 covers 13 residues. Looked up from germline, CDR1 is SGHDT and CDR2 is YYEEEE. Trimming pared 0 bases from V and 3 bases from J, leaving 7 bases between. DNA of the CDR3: TGTGCCAGCAGCTTGGTGGACAGCTACGAGCAGTACTTC. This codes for CASSLVDSYEQYF.

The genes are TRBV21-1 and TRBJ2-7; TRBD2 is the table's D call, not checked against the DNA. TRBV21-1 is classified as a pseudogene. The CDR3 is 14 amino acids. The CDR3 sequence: CASSKGEVQYEQYF. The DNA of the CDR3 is TGTGCCAGCAGCAAGGGGGAGGTCCAATACGAGCAGTACTTC.

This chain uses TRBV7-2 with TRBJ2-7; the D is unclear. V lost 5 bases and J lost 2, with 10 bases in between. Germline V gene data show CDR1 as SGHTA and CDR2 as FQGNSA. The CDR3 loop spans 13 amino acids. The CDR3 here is CASSRSAAYEQYF. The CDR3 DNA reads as TGTGCCAGCAGCCGGAGCGCTGCCTACGAGCAGTACTTC.